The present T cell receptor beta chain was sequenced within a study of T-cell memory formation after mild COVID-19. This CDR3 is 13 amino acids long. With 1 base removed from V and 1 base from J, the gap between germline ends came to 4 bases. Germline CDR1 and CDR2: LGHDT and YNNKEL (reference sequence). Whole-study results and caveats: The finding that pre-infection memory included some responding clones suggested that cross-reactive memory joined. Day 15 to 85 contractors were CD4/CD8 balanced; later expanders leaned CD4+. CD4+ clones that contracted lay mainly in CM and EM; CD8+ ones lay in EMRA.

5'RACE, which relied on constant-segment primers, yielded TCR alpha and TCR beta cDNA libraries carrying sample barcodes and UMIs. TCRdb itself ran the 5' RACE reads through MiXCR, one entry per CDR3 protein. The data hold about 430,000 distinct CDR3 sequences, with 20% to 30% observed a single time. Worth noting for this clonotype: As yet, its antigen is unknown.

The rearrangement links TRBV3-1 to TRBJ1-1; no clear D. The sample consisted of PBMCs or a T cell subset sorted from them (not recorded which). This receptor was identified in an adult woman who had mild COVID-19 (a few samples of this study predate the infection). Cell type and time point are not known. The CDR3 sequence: CASSQVRNTEAFF. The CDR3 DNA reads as TGTGCCAGCAGCCAAGTCAGGAACACTGAAGCTTTCTTT. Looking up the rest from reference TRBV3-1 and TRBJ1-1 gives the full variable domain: DTAVSQTPKYLVTQMGNDKSIKCEQNLGHDTMYWYKQDSKKFLKIMFSYNNKELIINETVPNRFSPKSPDKAHLNLHINSLELGDSAVYFCASSQVRNTEAFFGQGTRLTVV.